Listed here is a single T cell receptor beta chain. These data originate in a study of multiple sclerosis patients with progressive multifocal leukoencephalopathy. This sample's time point: before natalizumab initiation. All patients had prior interferon beta, and all PML patients were female. TCRdb's table, derived via immunoSEQ multiplex PCR, lists solely in-frame clones and lacks some. Found here are tens of thousands of clones, roughly 92% of them singletons; the top ten hold around 2.1%. Trimming took 1 base from V and 3 from J, leaving 10 bases between them. Germline loops: CDR1 SGHTA, CDR2 FQGNSA. The length of the CDR3 is 14 residues.

The receptor's source is a man aged 25 to 45 with multiple sclerosis. The chain combines TRBV7-2 with TRBJ2-7, with D maybe TRBD2 (5 bases). The sequenced sample was PBMCs. DNA of the CDR3: TGTGCCAGCAGCTTAGGGAGCGGAGACTACGAGCAGTACTTC. This translates into CASSLGSGDYEQYF.